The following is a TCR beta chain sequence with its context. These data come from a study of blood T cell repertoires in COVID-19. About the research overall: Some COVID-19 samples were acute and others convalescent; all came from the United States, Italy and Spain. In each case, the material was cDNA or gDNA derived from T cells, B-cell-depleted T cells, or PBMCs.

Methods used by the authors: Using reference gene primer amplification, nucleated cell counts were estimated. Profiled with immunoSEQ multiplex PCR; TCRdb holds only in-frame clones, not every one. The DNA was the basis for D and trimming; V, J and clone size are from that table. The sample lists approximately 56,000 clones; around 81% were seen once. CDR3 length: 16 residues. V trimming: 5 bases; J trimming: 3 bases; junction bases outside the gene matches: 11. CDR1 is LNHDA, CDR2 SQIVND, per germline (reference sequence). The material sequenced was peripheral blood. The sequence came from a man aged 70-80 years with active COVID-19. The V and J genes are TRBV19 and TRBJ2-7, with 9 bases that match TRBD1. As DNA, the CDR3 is TGTGCCAGTAGTTTAATACAGGGGGCGCGGCTCTACGAGCAGTACTTC. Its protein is CASSLIQGARLYEQYF.